One sample yielded the 23 T cell receptor beta chains listed below, sequenced in a study of blood T cells in healthy people across ages. Primed by a sample-barcoded 5' primer and a J-beta primer mix, a second PCR proceeded for 7 to 11 cycles. TCRdb re-derived calls from the 5' RACE reads in MiXCR, one entry per CDR3 protein. Seen here are roughly 680,000 distinct CDR3 sequences, around 21% observed once, and the top ten hold 3.6%. Sequencing was carried out using blood. The origin of the receptors is a man in his 70s in good health.

In its sample, this clonotype was seen many times. The chain has TRBV20-1 and TRBJ1-1; D possibly corresponds to TRBD1 (5 bases). Germline values: CDR1 DFQATT, CDR2 SNEGSKA (reference sequence). Trimming stripped 3 bases from V and 5 bases from J, with 13 bases between. The CDR3 extends over 13 amino acids. CDR3 DNA: TGCAGTGCTAGGATGGGGCGAGGGACTGAAGCTTTCTTT. It translates to CSARMGRGTEAFF.

V is TRBV5-1 and J is TRBJ2-6, with 9 bases lining up with TRBD1. The V gene's germline CDR1 is SGHRS and CDR2 YFSETQ. The CDR3 length is 18 residues. V shed 4 bases and J 1 base; nucleotides not matched to a gene: 9. The CDR3 DNA is TGCGCCAGCAGCGCGGCCGGGACAGGGACTTCTGGGGCCAACGTCCTGACTTTC. The encoded protein is CASSAAGTGTSGANVLTF.

The V gene is TRBV24-1, the J gene TRBJ2-5; possibly TRBD1 or TRBD2 for D (5 bases each). V gave up 1 base and J gave up 1 base, with 9 bases separating them. The CDR3 runs to 15 residues. Germline CDR1 is KGHDR and CDR2 is SFDVKD. The DNA of the CDR3 is TGTGCCACCAGTGATTTTGGGGGTGGCCAAGAGACCCAGTACTTC. It yields the protein CATSDFGGGQETQYF.

This clonotype has only a few counts. This rearrangement joins TRBV12-3 or TRBV12-4 to TRBJ2-2, with D uncertain. V gave up 2 bases and J gave up 5 bases, with 3 bases separating them. There are 12 residues in the CDR3. CDR3 protein: CASSLWTGELFF. CDR3 coding DNA: TGTGCCAGCAGTTTATGGACCGGGGAGCTGTTTTTT.

This clonotype was detected a few times. This sequence joins TRBV24-1 and TRBJ2-3; 7 nucleotides line up with TRBD2. The V segment lost 2 bases and the J segment 1 base; nucleotides outside the gene matches: 8. Germline values: CDR1 KGHDR, CDR2 SFDVKD. The CDR3 is 17 residues long. As DNA, the CDR3 is TGTGCCACCAGTGATTGGGGTACGGGAGGCCGCACAGATACGCAGTATTTT. This gives the protein CATSDWGTGGRTDTQYF.

This clonotype was seen many times. The chain recombines TRBV7-6 with TRBJ2-5; 11 nucleotides agree with TRBD1. The closer fit of TRBJ2-7 to the DNA end suggests the J call may be wrong. This CDR3 is built from 15 residues. The V gene's germline CDR1 is SGHVS and CDR2 FNYEAQ. The DNA for the CDR3 is TGTGCCAGCAGCTTGGGGGACAGGGGGGCTTACGAGCAGTACTTC. Amino acid sequence: CASSLGDRGAYEQYF.

CDR3 DNA: TGTGCCATCAGCGACAGGGCGAACACCGGGGAGCTGTTTTTT. Translated, it gives CAISDRANTGELFF. The rearrangement links TRBV10-3 to TRBJ2-2, with TRBD1 identical over 7 bases. This CDR3 has 14 amino acids. Trimming took 6 bases from V and 0 from J; bases not matched to a gene: 1. Germline V gives CDR1 ENHRY, CDR2 SYGVKD.

There are a few counts of this clonotype. The chain carries TRBV7-9 and TRBJ2-7; D possibly uses TRBD1 or TRBD2 (5 bases each). Trimming cost V 5 bases and J 4 bases, with 18 bases left between them. CDR1 and CDR2 from the germline V gene are SEHNR and FQNEAQ (reference sequence). The CDR3 contains 15 residues. CDR3 bases: TGTGCCAGCAGCCCCCACGGGGCGAAGGTTTACGAGCAGTACTTC. This sequence encodes CASSPHGAKVYEQYF.

This chain links TRBV20-1 with TRBJ2-1, with 8 nucleotides matching TRBD2. Germline V CDR1 and CDR2: DFQATT, SNEGSKA (reference sequence). The CDR3 runs to 14 residues. The ends lost 6 bases at V and 3 bases at J; junction bases unmatched: 7. The CDR3 reads CSATSGRNYNEQFF. CDR3 in DNA: TGCAGTGCCACCAGCGGGAGAAACTACAATGAGCAGTTCTTC.

This clonotype appeared a single time. This chain links TRBV29-1 with TRBJ2-2; D assignment may be TRBD1 or TRBD2 (5 bases each). Trimming removed 6 bases at V and 7 bases at J, with 18 bases between. Per germline, CDR1 SQVTM and CDR2 ANQGSEA. The CDR3 contains 14 residues. For the CDR3, the DNA is TGCAGCGTGGGACCTAAACTGGTAAACGGGGAGCTGTTTTTT. It translates to CSVGPKLVNGELFF.

The genes are TRBV25-1 and TRBJ2-5; possible D gene TRBD2, 6 bases. The V gene lost 5 bases and the J gene lost 2 bases, with 18 bases spanning the gap. CDR1 MGHDK and CDR2 SYGVNS come from the germline V gene. The CDR3 loop spans 16 amino acids. The CDR3 DNA reads TGTGCCAGCAGTTGGTGGAGCGGGTATAGTCAAGAGACCCAGTACTTC. Translating gives CASSWWSGYSQETQYF.

A few counts support this clonotype. The chain carries TRBV5-1 and TRBJ2-2, with 8 bases identical to TRBD1. There are 16 residues in the CDR3. Germline loops: CDR1 SGHRS, CDR2 YFSETQ. J was trimmed by 6 bases and V by 3 bases; bases with no gene match: 10. CDR3: CASSSATGDYSGELFF. CDR3 sequence (DNA): TGCGCCAGCAGCTCGGCGACAGGGGATTACTCCGGGGAGCTGTTTTTT. The whole variable domain, filled in from reference TRBV5-1 and TRBJ2-2, reads KAGVTQTPRYLIKTRGQQVTLSCSPISGHRSVSWYQQTPGQGLQFLFEYFSETQRNKGNFPGRFSGRQFSNSRSEMNVSTLELGDSALYLCASSSATGDYSGELFFGEGSRLTVL.

The chain couples TRBV5-1 to TRBJ2-1; D is unclear. Germline CDR1 SGHRS, CDR2 YFSETQ. This CDR3 comprises 17 residues. Trimming removed 4 bases from V and 0 bases from J, with 17 bases in between. The CDR3 sequence is CASSPKDLRSSYNEQFF. CDR3 DNA sequence: TGCGCCAGCAGCCCGAAGGATCTTCGGAGCTCCTACAATGAGCAGTTCTTC.

This clonotype was picked up many times. This chain joins TRBV5-4 and TRBJ1-4; D unresolved. Per the germline V gene, CDR1 is SGHNT and CDR2 is YYREEE (reference sequence). CDR3 size: 13 residues. Trimming left V 7 bases short and J 0 bases short, with 7 bases between. The CDR3 coding sequence is TGTGCCAGCGCGAGGGCAACTAATGAAAAACTGTTTTTT. As protein: CASARATNEKLFF.

This clonotype was detected only a few times. J is TRBJ2-1 and V is TRBV19; weak D call: TRBD2 (6 bases). The V end lost 7 bases, the J end lost 4 bases, and 14 bases lay between the germline ends. The germline gives CDR1 LNHDA, CDR2 SQIVND (reference sequence). The CDR3 spans 14 residues. DNA of the CDR3: TGTGCCAGTACGATGGGCGGGGTTTACAATGAGCAGTTCTTC. It encodes CASTMGGVYNEQFF.

The table lists this clonotype with a few counts. The chain has TRBV20-1 and TRBJ1-4; TRBD1 agrees at 8 bases. CDR3 length: 14 amino acids. V lost 6 bases, J lost 4 bases, and 7 bases stayed unmatched. CDR1 and CDR2 from the germline V gene are DFQATT and SNEGSKA (reference sequence). In DNA form, the CDR3 reads TGCAGTGCAAGTCGGGGACAGGTTAATGAAAAACTGTTTTTT. It specifies CSASRGQVNEKLFF.

V and J are TRBV20-1 and TRBJ2-2; D unclear. Germline V gene data show CDR1 as DFQATT and CDR2 as SNEGSKA (reference sequence). The CDR3 covers 14 residues. V was cut by 2 bases and J by 7 bases, with 14 bases left in between. In DNA, the CDR3 is TGCAGTGCTAGACAGGTCCTGATAGGCGGGGAGCTGTTTTTT. Residues: CSARQVLIGGELFF.

This clonotype has only a few counts. A read error may produce the germline difference seen at one junction end. The rearrangement links TRBV20-1 to TRBJ2-7, with 8 bases fitting TRBD1. Germline assignment: CDR1 DFQATT and CDR2 SNEGSKA (reference sequence). This CDR3 contains 10 residues. CDR3 DNA sequence: TGCAGTGCTGGAGACAGGGGGCAGTACTTC. Its translation is CSAGDRGQYF.

The sample holds many counts of this clonotype. This chain joins TRBV29-1 and TRBJ2-1; D call uncertain. Trimming took off 4 bases at V and 10 bases at J, with 14 bases between the two ends. CDR3 length: 12 amino acids. The V gene's germline CDR1 is SQVTM and CDR2 ANQGSEA. The CDR3 nucleotides are TGCAGCGTTGGGGTGAGGTATGGGGAGCAGTTCTTC. Translated: CSVGVRYGEQFF.

V is TRBV29-1 and J is TRBJ2-4, with D possibly called TRBD1 or TRBD2 (6 bases each). Trimming cost V 4 bases and J 1 base, with 14 bases left between them. Germline-derived CDR1 and CDR2 are SQVTM and ANQGSEA. This CDR3 spans 15 amino acids. The CDR3 spells CSVGGDNVAKNIQYF. DNA of the CDR3: TGCAGCGTTGGGGGGGACAATGTTGCCAAAAACATTCAGTACTTC.

This clonotype was seen only a few times. The chain has TRBV20-1 and TRBJ2-5; D may be TRBD1 (5 bases). Matching the DNA end better, TRBJ2-7 makes the J call doubtful. The CDR3 has 13 residues. Germline assignment: CDR1 DFQATT and CDR2 SNEGSKA (reference sequence). CDR3 nucleotide sequence: TGCAGTGCTAGACAGGGCCCGACCTACGAGCAGTACTTC. It encodes CSARQGPTYEQYF.

This clonotype was found a few times. This chain joins TRBV4-3 and TRBJ1-6; no reliable D call. The CDR3 runs to 13 residues. The germline V and J ends were trimmed by 0 bases and 7 bases, with 4 bases remaining between them. Germline values: CDR1 LGHNA, CDR2 YSLEER. The CDR3, as DNA: TGCGCCAGCAGCCAAGATTGGAATTCACCCCTCCACTTT. Its translation: CASSQDWNSPLHF.

This clonotype was observed a handful of times. The rearrangement links TRBV27 to TRBJ2-5; tentative D call: TRBD1 (5 bases). Judging by the DNA end, TRBJ2-1 fits better; the J call may be wrong. The CDR3 runs to 13 residues. CDR1 and CDR2 from the germline V gene are MNHEY and SMNVEV (reference sequence). The CDR3 reads CASSHDRFLQQFF. The CDR3 DNA follows: TGTGCCAGCAGTCACGACAGATTTTTACAGCAGTTCTTC.